These 18 T cell receptor beta chains were sequenced from one sample in a study of human T cells and chemical hapten exposure. Time point in this sample: patch test 3, about 24 weeks after DPC sensitization. Sample treatment: therapeutic diphenylcyclopropenone sensitization with weekly scalp DPC. TCRdb called the RACE reads again in MiXCR, with one record for every CDR3 protein. The sample consists of approximately 32,000 distinct CDR3 sequences, approximately 5.8% of them appearing once. This specimen consisted of whole blood, obtained in connection with sensitization to the hapten diphenylcyclopropenone (DPC). These receptor sequences come from a man aged 25 to 40 with alopecia areata. Some clones in this sample may be carry-over from other donors' samples.

This clonotype was seen ten or more times. CDR3 region: CASSPGLGDTQYF. The CDR3 coding sequence is TGTGCCAGCAGCCCCGGCCTTGGCGATACGCAGTATTTT. This chain joins TRBV7-9 and TRBJ2-3; no clear D gene. Germline lookup yields CDR1 SEHNR and CDR2 FQNEAQ (reference sequence). This CDR3 has 13 residues. The ends were cut back, 5 bases at V and 6 bases at J, with 12 bases in the middle.

In its sample, this clonotype was seen many times. The V call is TRBV7-9, the J call TRBJ2-5, with D tentatively TRBD1 (6 bases). CDR3 length: 14 residues. The V gene's germline CDR1 is SEHNR and CDR2 FQNEAQ (reference sequence). V was trimmed by 4 bases and J by 2 bases, leaving 11 bases between them. The CDR3 DNA reads as TGTGCCAGCAGCTCGTCAGGGGTTCAAGAGACCCAGTACTTC. Its protein is CASSSSGVQETQYF.

This clonotype has a handful of counts. The chain carries TRBV27 and TRBJ2-2, with TRBD1 identical over 9 bases. Germline V gene data show CDR1 as MNHEY and CDR2 as SMNVEV (reference sequence). The CDR3 has 16 residues. With V trimmed by 7 bases and J by 5 bases, 11 bases remained unmatched. Written as DNA, the CDR3 is TGTGCCAGCACGCCTTATTCGGGACAGGGAACCGGGGAGCTGTTTTTT. Its translation is CASTPYSGQGTGELFF.

In its sample, this clonotype was seen many times. This chain uses TRBV5-1 with TRBJ1-2; D gene unclear. V was shortened by 1 base and J by 4 bases, with 14 bases between the two germline ends. This CDR3 is 15 amino acids long. The germline V gene has CDR1 SGHRS and CDR2 YFSETQ. This CDR3 is CASSLTPQRSYGYTF. The CDR3 DNA reads TGCGCCAGCAGCTTGACCCCTCAAAGGTCCTATGGCTACACCTTC.

The chain employs TRBV6-5 and TRBJ1-1; D is unclear. V was cut by 7 bases and J by 1 base, with 13 bases left in between. The CDR3 consists of 14 residues. Germline loops: CDR1 MNHEY, CDR2 SVGAGI. CDR3 sequence: CASIQVRGNTEAFF. CDR3 in DNA: TGTGCCAGCATCCAAGTACGGGGGAACACTGAAGCTTTCTTT.

Many counts were recorded for this clonotype. The J gene is TRBJ1-2, the V gene TRBV5-1; possible D gene TRBD1, 6 bases. Germline loops: CDR1 SGHRS, CDR2 YFSETQ. V was trimmed by 3 bases and J by 3 bases, leaving 12 bases between them. CDR3 length equals 14 residues. The CDR3 nucleotides read TGCGCCAGCAGCTCCACTTCAGGGGACTATGGCTACACCTTC. Its protein product is CASSSTSGDYGYTF. The full variable domain, in which reference TRBV5-1 and TRBJ1-2 provide the parts outside the CDR3, is KAGVTQTPRYLIKTRGQQVTLSCSPISGHRSVSWYQQTPGQGLQFLFEYFSETQRNKGNFPGRFSGRQFSNSRSEMNVSTLELGDSALYLCASSSTSGDYGYTFGSGTRLTVV.

This clonotype has ten or more counts. The CDR3 nucleotides read TGTGCCAGCTCACCACAGGCCAGCGGAGGAGAGACCCAGTACTTC. Protein product: CASSPQASGGETQYF. V and J are TRBV18 and TRBJ2-5; perhaps TRBD2 as D (5 bases). The germline V gene has CDR1 KGHSH and CDR2 LQKENI. The CDR3 runs 15 residues. V shed 1 base and J shed 4 bases, with 13 bases lying between them.

This clonotype was found many times. The chain links TRBV11-2 to TRBJ2-1, with D perhaps matching TRBD2 (5 bases). V lost 5 bases and J 1 base, leaving 15 bases between the germline ends. Germline-derived CDR1 and CDR2 are SGHAT and FQNNGV. This CDR3 is built from 16 residues. The CDR3 sequence: CASSPALEGSYNEQFF. DNA for the CDR3: TGTGCCAGCAGCCCAGCCCTTGAGGGATCCTACAATGAGCAGTTCTTC.

This clonotype was found many times. The chain couples TRBV14 to TRBJ2-2, with 10 bases identical to TRBD1. The CDR3 totals 17 residues. Germline CDR1 is SGHDN and CDR2 is FVKESK. Trimming at V came to 3 bases and at J to 5 bases, leaving 9 bases not matched to a gene. The DNA of the CDR3 is TGTGCCAGCAGCCAGTATTCCGGGACAGGGGATACCGGGGAGCTGTTTTTT. Translated: CASSQYSGTGDTGELFF.

J is TRBJ2-7 and V is TRBV29-1, with D possibly called TRBD1 or TRBD2 (6 bases each). CDR3 length equals 12 residues. Trimming stripped 5 bases from V and 6 bases from J, with 14 bases between. The germline V gene encodes CDR1 SQVTM and CDR2 ANQGSEA. As DNA, the CDR3 is TGCAGCGTTTCTTGGGGGGCTGGCGAGCAGTACTTC. Translated: CSVSWGAGEQYF.

The table lists this clonotype with many counts. This chain joins TRBV12-3 or TRBV12-4 and TRBJ2-7; TRBD1 might be the D (6 bases). This CDR3 is 12 amino acids long. V dropped 10 bases and J dropped 2 bases, with 12 bases sitting between them. The CDR3 loop is CATRGGTYEQYF. CDR3 DNA sequence: TGTGCCACCCGAGGGGGTACCTACGAGCAGTACTTC.

This clonotype was seen many times. This rearrangement joins TRBV11-2 to TRBJ1-1; 7 positions match TRBD1. Trimming removed 1 base from V and 7 bases from J; junction bases left unmatched: 3. In germline, CDR1 is SGHAT, CDR2 FQNNGV. The CDR3 loop spans 13 amino acids. Here the CDR3 reads CASSLAGDSEAFF. The CDR3 bases are TGTGCCAGCAGCTTAGCCGGGGACAGTGAAGCTTTCTTT.

This clonotype is medium-sized (0.01 to 0.1%) within its sample. V and J are TRBV18 and TRBJ2-3, with D maybe TRBD1 (5 bases). The V gene's germline CDR1 is KGHSH and CDR2 LQKENI. The V end was cut by 3 bases, the J end by 5 bases, with 6 bases between. The CDR3 has 12 residues. CDR3 sequence: CASSPGLDTQYF. The CDR3 DNA is TGTGCCAGCTCACCGGGGCTAGATACGCAGTATTTT.

This clonotype is medium-sized (0.01 to 0.1%) by share. The V and J genes are TRBV11-2 and TRBJ2-5, with TRBD1 matching 9 bases. V lost 7 bases to trimming and J lost 4 bases; unmatched junction nucleotides: 13. The CDR3 is 16 residues long. Germline V gene sequence: CDR1 SGHAT, CDR2 FQNNGV. The CDR3 here is CASTSQTGQGRETQYF. Here the CDR3 DNA reads TGTGCCAGCACCTCCCAAACGGGACAGGGTAGAGAGACCCAGTACTTC.

This clonotype was detected many times. The chain uses TRBV28 and TRBJ2-3; 9 nucleotides agree with TRBD1. Germline V gene sequence: CDR1 MDHEN, CDR2 SYDVKM. This CDR3 has 14 amino acids. V lost 6 bases and J lost 4; bases outside the gene matches: 5. The CDR3 reads CASRPTGGADTQYF. In DNA form, the CDR3 reads TGTGCCAGCAGGCCGACAGGGGGAGCAGATACGCAGTATTTT.

This clonotype was counted ten times or more. The chain employs TRBV7-2 and TRBJ1-3; D gene unclear. V was clipped by 5 bases and J by 11 bases, with 13 bases between them. There are 12 residues in the CDR3. CDR1 and CDR2 (germline): SGHTA, FQGNSA. The DNA of the CDR3 is TGTGCCAGCAGCCCCGGACGAGTGGCCATATATTTT. Protein sequence: CASSPGRVAIYF.

This clonotype was seen at least ten times. The genes are TRBV20-1 and TRBJ2-3, with 8 bases that match TRBD2. This CDR3 has 12 residues. CDR1 and CDR2 from the germline V gene are DFQATT and SNEGSKA (reference sequence). This chain's CDR3 is CSAGGITDTQYF. Written as DNA, the CDR3 is TGCAGCGCGGGGGGCATCACAGATACGCAGTATTTT.

This clonotype was counted at least ten times. The genes are TRBV5-6 and TRBJ2-5, with D hard to call. CDR3 length: 13 amino acids. Germline V gene lookup returns CDR1 SGHDT and CDR2 YYEEEE. Between the trimmed V and J ends, which lost 0 bases and 3 bases, there was a span of 6 bases. The CDR3 here is CASSLALKETQYF. DNA of the CDR3: TGTGCCAGCAGCTTGGCACTAAAAGAGACCCAGTACTTC.